The clone carrying this T cell receptor beta chain came up a few times. The entry originates in a study of molecular identifiers for immune sequencing clone quantification. With listed TCR primers and previously described methods, bulk TCR libraries were prepared. One entry per CDR3 protein, called by TCRdb with MiXCR from the PCR reads. In the table there are hundreds of thousands of distinct CDR3 sequences, 25% of which are singletons. The clonotype originates from a human donor in good health. Some libraries in this study had Jurkat cell RNA spiked in. Sample: naive CD8+ T cells from blood, with Jurkat cell RNA spiked in. Regarding subset: FACS-sorted CD8+CD4-CCR7+CD45RA+ naive T cells.

CDR3 nucleotides: TGCGCCAGCAGCCAAGAGGCAAGATATAGCAATCAGCCCCAGCATTTT. As protein: CASSQEARYSNQPQHF. The chain joins TRBV4-3 to TRBJ1-5; D remains ambiguous. V was shortened by 0 bases and J by 0 bases, with 9 bases between the two germline ends. The CDR3 loop spans 16 amino acids. CDR1 and CDR2 (germline): LGHNA, YSLEER.